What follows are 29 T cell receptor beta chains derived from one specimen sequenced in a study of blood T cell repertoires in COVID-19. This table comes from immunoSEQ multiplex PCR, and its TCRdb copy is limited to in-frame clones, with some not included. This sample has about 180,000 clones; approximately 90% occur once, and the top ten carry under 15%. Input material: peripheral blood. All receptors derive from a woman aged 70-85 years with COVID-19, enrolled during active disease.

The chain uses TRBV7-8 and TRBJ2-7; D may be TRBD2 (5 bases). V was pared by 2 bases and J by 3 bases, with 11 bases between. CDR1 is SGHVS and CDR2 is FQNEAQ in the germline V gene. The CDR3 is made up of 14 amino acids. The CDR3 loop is CASSLYASRYEQYF. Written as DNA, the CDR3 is TGTGCCAGCAGCTTATATGCTAGCCGCTACGAGCAGTACTTC. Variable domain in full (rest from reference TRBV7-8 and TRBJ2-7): GAGVSQSPRYKVAKRGQDVALRCDPISGHVSLFWYQQALGQGPEFLTYFQNEAQLDKSGLPSDRFFAERPEGSVSTLKIQRTQQEDSAVYLCASSLYASRYEQYFGPGTRLTVT.

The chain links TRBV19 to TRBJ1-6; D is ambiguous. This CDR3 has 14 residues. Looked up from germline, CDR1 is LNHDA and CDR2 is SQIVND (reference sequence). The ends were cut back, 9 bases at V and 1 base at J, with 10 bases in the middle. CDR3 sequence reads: CASGSGSYNSPLHF. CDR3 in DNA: TGTGCCAGCGGTTCGGGATCCTATAATTCACCCCTCCACTTT.

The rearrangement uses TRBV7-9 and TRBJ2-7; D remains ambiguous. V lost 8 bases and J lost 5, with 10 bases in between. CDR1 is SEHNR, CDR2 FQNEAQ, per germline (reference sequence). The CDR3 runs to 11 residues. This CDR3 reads CASEFNNEQYF. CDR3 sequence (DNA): TGTGCCAGCGAATTCAACAACGAGCAGTACTTC.

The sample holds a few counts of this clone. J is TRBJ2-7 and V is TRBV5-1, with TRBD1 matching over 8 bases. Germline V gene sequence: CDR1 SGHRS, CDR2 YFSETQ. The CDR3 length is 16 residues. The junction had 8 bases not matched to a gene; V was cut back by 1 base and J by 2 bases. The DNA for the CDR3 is TGCGCCAGCAGCTTGCTTGCCGGGACAGGAGCCTACGAGCAGTACTTC. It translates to CASSLLAGTGAYEQYF.

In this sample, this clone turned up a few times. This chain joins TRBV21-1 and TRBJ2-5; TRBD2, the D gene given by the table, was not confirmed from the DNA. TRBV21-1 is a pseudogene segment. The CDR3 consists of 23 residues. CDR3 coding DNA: TGTGCCAGCAGCAAAAGGCTAGTGATACAAGGGACTAGCGGGAGGGCAGGTCAAGAGACCCAGTACTTC. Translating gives CASSKRLVIQGTSGRAGQETQYF.

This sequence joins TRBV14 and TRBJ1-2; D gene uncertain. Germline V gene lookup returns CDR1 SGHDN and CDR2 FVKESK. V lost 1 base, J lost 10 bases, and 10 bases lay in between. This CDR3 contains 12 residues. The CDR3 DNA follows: TGTGCCAGCAGCCAAGCCCGGGTAGACTACACCTTC. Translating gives CASSQARVDYTF.

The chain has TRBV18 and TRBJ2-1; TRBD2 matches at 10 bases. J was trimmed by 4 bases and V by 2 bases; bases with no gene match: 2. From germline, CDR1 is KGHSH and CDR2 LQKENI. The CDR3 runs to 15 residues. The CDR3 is CASSPGLAEYNEQFF. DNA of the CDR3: TGTGCCAGCTCACCAGGACTAGCGGAATACAATGAGCAGTTCTTC.

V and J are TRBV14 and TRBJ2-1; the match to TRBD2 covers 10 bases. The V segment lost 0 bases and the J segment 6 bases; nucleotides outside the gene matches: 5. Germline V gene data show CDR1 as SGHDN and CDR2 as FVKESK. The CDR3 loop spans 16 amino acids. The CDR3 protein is CASSQDTSGVGNEQFF. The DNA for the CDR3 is TGTGCCAGCAGCCAAGATACTAGCGGGGTGGGCAATGAGCAGTTCTTC.

As DNA, the CDR3 is TGTGCCAGCAGCCAAGTAGGAGTAGGGGAGGTAGAAAAACTGTTTTTT. Translating gives CASSQVGVGEVEKLFF. The genes are TRBV4-2 and TRBJ1-4; weak D call: TRBD1 (5 bases). V was cut by 1 base and J by 8 bases, with 17 bases left in between. The CDR3 spans 16 residues. Germline CDR1 and CDR2: LGHNA and YNFKEQ.

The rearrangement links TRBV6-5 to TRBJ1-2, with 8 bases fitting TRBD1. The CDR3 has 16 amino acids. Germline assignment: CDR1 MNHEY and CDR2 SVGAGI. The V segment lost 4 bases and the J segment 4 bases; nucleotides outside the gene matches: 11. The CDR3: CASSSAGTGQTYGYTF. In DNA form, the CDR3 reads TGTGCCAGCAGTTCAGCCGGGACAGGACAAACCTATGGCTACACCTTC.

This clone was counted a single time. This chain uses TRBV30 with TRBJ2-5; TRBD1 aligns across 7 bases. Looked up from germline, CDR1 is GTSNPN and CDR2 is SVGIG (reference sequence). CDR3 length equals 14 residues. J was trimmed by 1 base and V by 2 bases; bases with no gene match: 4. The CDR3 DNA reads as TGTGCCTGGAGTCGTGGGGACAGCCAAGAGACCCAGTACTTC. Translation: CAWSRGDSQETQYF.

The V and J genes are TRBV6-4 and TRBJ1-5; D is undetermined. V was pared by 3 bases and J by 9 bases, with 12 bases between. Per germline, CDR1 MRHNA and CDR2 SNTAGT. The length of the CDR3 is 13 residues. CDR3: CASSDEPRGPQHF. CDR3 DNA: TGTGCCAGCAGTGATGAACCCCGGGGGCCCCAGCATTTT.

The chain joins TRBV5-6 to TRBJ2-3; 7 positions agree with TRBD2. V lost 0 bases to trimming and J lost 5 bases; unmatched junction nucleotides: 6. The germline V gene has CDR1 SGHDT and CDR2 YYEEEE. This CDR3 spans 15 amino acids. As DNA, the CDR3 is TGTGCCAGCAGCTTGGTTGGGAGGGCTCGAGATACGCAGTATTTT. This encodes CASSLVGRARDTQYF.

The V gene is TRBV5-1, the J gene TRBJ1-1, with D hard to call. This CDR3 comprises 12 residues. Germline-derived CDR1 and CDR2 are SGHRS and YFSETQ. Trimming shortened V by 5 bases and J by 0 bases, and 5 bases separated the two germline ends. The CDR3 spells CASRDMNTEAFF. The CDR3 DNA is TGCGCCAGCAGAGACATGAACACTGAAGCTTTCTTT.

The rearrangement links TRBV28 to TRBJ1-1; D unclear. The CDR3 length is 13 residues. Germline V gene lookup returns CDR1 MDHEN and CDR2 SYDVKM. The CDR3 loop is CALVRLAVAEAFF. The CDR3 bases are TGTGCTTTAGTCAGATTAGCTGTCGCTGAAGCTTTCTTT. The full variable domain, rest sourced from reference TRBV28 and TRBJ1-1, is DVKVTQSSRYLVKRTGEKVFLECVQDMDHENMFWYRQDPGLGLRLIYFSYDVKMKEKGDIPEGYSVSREKKERFSLILESASTNQTSMYLCALVRLAVAEAFFGQGTRLTVV.

The CDR3 DNA is TGTGCCTGGAGTGCCCCCCCGACAGGACATCAGCCCCAGCATTTT. Its protein is CAWSAPPTGHQPQHF. This chain uses TRBV30 with TRBJ1-5, with D perhaps matching TRBD1 (6 bases). The V and J ends lost 1 base and 5 bases respectively, with 15 bases between them. CDR3 length: 15 residues. The V gene's germline CDR1 is GTSNPN and CDR2 SVGIG (reference sequence).

CDR3 sequence reads: CASSQGSRGDSPLHF. CDR3 coding DNA: TGTGCCAGCAGCCAAGGTAGCAGGGGGGATTCACCCCTCCACTTT. The chain joins TRBV3-1 (or the pseudogene TRBV3-2) to TRBJ1-6, with 7 bases aligning to TRBD1. The CDR3 is made up of 15 amino acids. The ends lost 1 base at V and 8 bases at J; junction bases unmatched: 5. Germline CDR1 is LGHDT and CDR2 is YNNKEL (reference sequence).

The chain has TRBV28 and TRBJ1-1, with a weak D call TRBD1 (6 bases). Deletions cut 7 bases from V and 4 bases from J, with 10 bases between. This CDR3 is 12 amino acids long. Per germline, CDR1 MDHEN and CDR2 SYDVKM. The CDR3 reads CASMGGLTEAFF. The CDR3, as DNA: TGTGCCAGCATGGGGGGGCTCACTGAAGCTTTCTTT.

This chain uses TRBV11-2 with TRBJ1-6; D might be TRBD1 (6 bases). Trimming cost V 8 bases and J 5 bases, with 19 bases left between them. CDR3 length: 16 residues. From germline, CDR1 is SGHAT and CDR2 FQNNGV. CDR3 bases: TGTGCCAGCTACGCAGGCAGGGGCAAAAATAATTCACCCCTCCACTTT. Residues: CASYAGRGKNNSPLHF.

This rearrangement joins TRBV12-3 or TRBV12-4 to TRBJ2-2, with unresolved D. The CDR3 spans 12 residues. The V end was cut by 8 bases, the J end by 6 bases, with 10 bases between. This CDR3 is CASELPPGELFF. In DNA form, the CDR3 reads TGTGCCAGCGAACTGCCCCCCGGGGAGCTGTTTTTT.

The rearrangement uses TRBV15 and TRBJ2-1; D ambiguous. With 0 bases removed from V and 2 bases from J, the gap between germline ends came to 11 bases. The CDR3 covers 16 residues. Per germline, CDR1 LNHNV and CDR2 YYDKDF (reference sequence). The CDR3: CATSRDRDSTYNEQFF. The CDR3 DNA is TGTGCCACCAGCAGAGATAGAGACTCTACCTACAATGAGCAGTTCTTC.

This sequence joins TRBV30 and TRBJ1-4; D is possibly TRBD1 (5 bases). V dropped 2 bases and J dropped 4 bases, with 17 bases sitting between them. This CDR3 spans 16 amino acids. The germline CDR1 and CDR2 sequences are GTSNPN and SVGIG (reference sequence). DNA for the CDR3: TGTGCCTGGAGTTTCAGGGAACGCTATTTTAATGAAAAACTGTTTTTT. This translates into CAWSFRERYFNEKLFF. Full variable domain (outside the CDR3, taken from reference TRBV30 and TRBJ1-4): SQTIHQWPATLVQPVGSPLSLECTVEGTSNPNLYWYRQAAGRGLQLLFYSVGIGQISSEVPQNLSASRPQDRQFILSSKKLLLSDSGFYLCAWSFRERYFNEKLFFGSGTQLSVL.

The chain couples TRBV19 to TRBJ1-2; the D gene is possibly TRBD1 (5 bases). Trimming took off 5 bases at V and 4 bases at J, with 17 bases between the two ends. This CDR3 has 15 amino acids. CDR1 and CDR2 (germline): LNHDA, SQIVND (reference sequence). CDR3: CASSSDTGILYGYTF. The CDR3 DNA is TGTGCCAGTAGTTCCGACACAGGAATCCTCTATGGCTACACCTTC.

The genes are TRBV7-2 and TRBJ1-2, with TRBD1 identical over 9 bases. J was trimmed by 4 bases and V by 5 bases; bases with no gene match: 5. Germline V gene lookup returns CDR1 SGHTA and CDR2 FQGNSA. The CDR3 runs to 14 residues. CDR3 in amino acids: CASSPGTGSYGYTF. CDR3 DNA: TGTGCCAGCAGCCCCGGGACAGGGTCCTATGGCTACACCTTC.

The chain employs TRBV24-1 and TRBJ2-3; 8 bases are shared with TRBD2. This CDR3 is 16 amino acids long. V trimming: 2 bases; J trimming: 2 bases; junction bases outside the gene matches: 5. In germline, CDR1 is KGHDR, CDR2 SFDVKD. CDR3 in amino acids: CATSDSLAEITDTQYF. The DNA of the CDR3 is TGTGCCACCAGTGATTCACTAGCGGAGATCACAGATACGCAGTATTTT.

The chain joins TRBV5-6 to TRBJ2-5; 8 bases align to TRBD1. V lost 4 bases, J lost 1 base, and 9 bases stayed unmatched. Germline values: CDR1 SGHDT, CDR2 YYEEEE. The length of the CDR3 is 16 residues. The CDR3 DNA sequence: TGTGCCAGCAGCCTTTGGACAGGGACATTCCAAGAGACCCAGTACTTC. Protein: CASSLWTGTFQETQYF.

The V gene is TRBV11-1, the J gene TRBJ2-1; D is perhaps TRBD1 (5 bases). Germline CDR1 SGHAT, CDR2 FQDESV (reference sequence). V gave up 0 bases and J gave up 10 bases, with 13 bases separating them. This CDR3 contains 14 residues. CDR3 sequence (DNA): TGTGCCAGCAGCTTAGCCTCCAGGGATGGAGAGCAGTTCTTC. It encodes CASSLASRDGEQFF.

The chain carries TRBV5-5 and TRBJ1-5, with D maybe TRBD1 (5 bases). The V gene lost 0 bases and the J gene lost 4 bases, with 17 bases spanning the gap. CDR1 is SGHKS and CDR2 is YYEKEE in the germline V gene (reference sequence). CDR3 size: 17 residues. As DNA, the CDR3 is TGTGCCAGCAGCTTGGCCCCACAGGCTAAAACTAATCAGCCCCAGCATTTT. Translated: CASSLAPQAKTNQPQHF.

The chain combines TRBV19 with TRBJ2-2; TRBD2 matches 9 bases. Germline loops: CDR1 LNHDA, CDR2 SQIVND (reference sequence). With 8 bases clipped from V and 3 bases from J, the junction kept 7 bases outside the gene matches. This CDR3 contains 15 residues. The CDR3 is CASRSGSFDTGELFF. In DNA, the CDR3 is TGTGCCAGTCGTAGCGGGAGTTTCGACACCGGGGAGCTGTTTTTT.